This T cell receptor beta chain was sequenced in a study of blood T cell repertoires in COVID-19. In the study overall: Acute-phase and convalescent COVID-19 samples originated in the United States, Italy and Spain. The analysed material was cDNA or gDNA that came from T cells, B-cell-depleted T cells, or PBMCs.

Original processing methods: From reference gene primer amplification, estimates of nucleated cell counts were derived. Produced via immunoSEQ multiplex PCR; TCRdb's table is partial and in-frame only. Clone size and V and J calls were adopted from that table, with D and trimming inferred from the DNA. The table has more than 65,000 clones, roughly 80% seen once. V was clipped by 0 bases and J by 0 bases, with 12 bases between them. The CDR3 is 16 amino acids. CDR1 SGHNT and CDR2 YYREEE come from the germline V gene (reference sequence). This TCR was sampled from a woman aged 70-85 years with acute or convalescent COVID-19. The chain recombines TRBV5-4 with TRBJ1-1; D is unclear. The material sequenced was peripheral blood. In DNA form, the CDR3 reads TGTGCCAGCAGCTTGGACCCGACATCCATGAACACTGAAGCTTTCTTT. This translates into CASSLDPTSMNTEAFF.